The 30 T cell receptor beta chains reported below all come from one sample, sequenced in a study of T cell repertoires in cytomegalovirus infection. These receptors are not linked to any known antigen. TCRdb reprocessed the reads with MiXCR, giving one entry per CDR3 protein. This sample yields approximately 990,000 distinct CDR3 sequences, of which about a third are seen a single time; about 14% belongs to the top ten. Sequences were derived from cultured CD8+ T cells from PBMCs, sampled from culture after CMV antigen stimulation. The receptor source for this set is a human donor in good health (CMV status not recorded). Some clones in this sample may be carry-over from other donors' samples.

This chain joins TRBV4-2 and TRBJ1-1, with D uncertain. This CDR3 has 10 residues. Per the germline V gene, CDR1 is LGHNA and CDR2 is YNFKEQ. The ends were cut back, 11 bases at V and 5 bases at J, with 9 bases in the middle. CDR3 in DNA: TGTGCCGTACTGGGAACTGAAGCTTTCTTT. It yields the protein CAVLGTEAFF.

The chain's CDR3 is CASGPSGAYNEQFF. CDR3 in DNA: TGTGCTAGTGGTCCCAGCGGGGCATACAATGAGCAGTTCTTC. The gene calls are TRBV12-5 and TRBJ2-1, with TRBD2 matching 7 bases. CDR1 and CDR2 from the germline V gene are LGHNT and FRNRAP. The CDR3 extends over 14 amino acids. V lost 5 bases and J lost 4; bases outside the gene matches: 5. The full variable domain, with the rest looked up from reference TRBV12-5 and TRBJ2-1, is DARVTQTPRHKVTEMGQEVTMRCQPILGHNTVFWYRQTMMQGLELLAYFRNRAPLDDSGMPKDRFSAEMPDATLATLKIQPSEPRDSAVYFCASGPSGAYNEQFFGPGTRLTVL.

This sequence joins TRBV7-6 and TRBJ2-2, with a tentative D call TRBD2 (5 bases). From germline, CDR1 is SGHVS and CDR2 FNYEAQ. V lost 4 bases to trimming and J lost 6 bases, with 12 bases between them. The CDR3 has 14 amino acids. This chain's CDR3 is CASSYLAYAGELFF. CDR3 DNA: TGTGCCAGCAGCTACTTAGCGTACGCCGGGGAGCTGTTTTTT.

This clonotype turned up a few times. V and J are TRBV4-2 and TRBJ2-1; 7 bases map to TRBD2. The V segment lost 3 bases and the J segment 5 bases; nucleotides outside the gene matches: 16. CDR3 length: 18 residues. Germline V gene lookup returns CDR1 LGHNA and CDR2 YNFKEQ. CDR3 amino acids: CASSQRPSGSGAHNEQFF. The CDR3 DNA sequence: TGTGCCAGCAGCCAGCGCCCCTCTGGGAGCGGGGCCCACAATGAGCAGTTCTTC.

The chain joins TRBV29-1 to TRBJ2-3; 10 bases map to TRBD2. Germline loops: CDR1 SQVTM, CDR2 ANQGSEA. The CDR3 sequence is 19 residues long. V lost 2 bases, J lost 0 bases, and 14 bases stayed unmatched. The CDR3 loop is CSVEQLEAGGKTSTDTQYF. The CDR3 nucleotides read TGCAGCGTTGAACAATTGGAAGCGGGGGGGAAGACTAGCACAGATACGCAGTATTTT.

The rearrangement links TRBV7-9 to TRBJ2-5; D unclear. The CDR3 is made up of 13 amino acids. Germline V gene lookup returns CDR1 SEHNR and CDR2 FQNEAQ (reference sequence). The V gene lost 4 bases and the J gene lost 5 bases, with 11 bases spanning the gap. The CDR3 loop reads CASSSEYRETQYF. For the CDR3, the DNA is TGTGCCAGCAGCTCGGAGTATCGGGAGACCCAGTACTTC.

The chain combines TRBV14 with TRBJ1-3, with a weak D call TRBD1 (5 bases). Trimming removed 0 bases at V and 0 bases at J, with 12 bases between. Germline V gene lookup returns CDR1 SGHDN and CDR2 FVKESK. This CDR3 contains 17 residues. The CDR3, as DNA: TGTGCCAGCAGCCAAGAGTATCAGGGCTACTCTGGAAACACCATATATTTT. Its protein product is CASSQEYQGYSGNTIYF.

This clonotype showed up just a few times. The J gene is TRBJ2-1, the V gene TRBV2, with a weak D call TRBD2 (6 bases). Deletions cut 1 base from V and 8 bases from J, with 21 bases between. The germline V gene has CDR1 SNHLY and CDR2 FYNNEI. The CDR3 is 17 amino acids. The CDR3 DNA reads as TGTGCCAGCAGTGAAGGAGTGTCGGACTACCGTGGCGATGAGCAGTTCTTC. Protein product: CASSEGVSDYRGDEQFF.

The chain couples TRBV11-2 to TRBJ1-3; maybe TRBD1 (5 bases). The CDR3 runs 14 residues. Germline loops: CDR1 SGHAT, CDR2 FQNNGV. Trimming removed 5 bases at V and 2 bases at J, with 10 bases between. In DNA form, the CDR3 reads TGTGCCAGCAGCCTCGGGGCTACTGGAAACACCATATATTTT. Its translation is CASSLGATGNTIYF.

The CDR3 nucleotides read TGTGCCAGCAGTTTTTTCAGGGGCGGGGAGACCCAGTACTTC. Amino acids: CASSFFRGGETQYF. This chain joins TRBV28 and TRBJ2-5, with a tentative D call TRBD1 (6 bases). The CDR3 contains 14 residues. CDR1 and CDR2 from the germline V gene are MDHEN and SYDVKM. V was trimmed by 3 bases and J by 5 bases, leaving 13 bases between them.

J is TRBJ1-1 and V is TRBV27, with TRBD1 matching over 8 bases. Germline CDR1 is MNHEY and CDR2 is SMNVEV (reference sequence). J lost 4 bases, V lost 6 bases, and 7 bases had no gene match. CDR3 length equals 14 residues. In DNA form, the CDR3 reads TGTGCCAGCAGGATACCAGGGGGCTTCACTGAAGCTTTCTTT. The encoded protein is CASRIPGGFTEAFF.

This clonotype was observed a handful of times. The chain has TRBV4-2 and TRBJ2-4; TRBD1 matches 10 bases. The CDR3 is made up of 22 amino acids. Germline CDR1 and CDR2: LGHNA and YNFKEQ. V shed 7 bases, J shed 4 bases, and the junction held 28 bases outside the gene matches. The CDR3 region has the DNA TGTGCCAGCACTCCTTCTGGAATGGGACAGGGGAGTTGGTTAGGAGAAAAAAACATTCAGTACTTC. Its translation is CASTPSGMGQGSWLGEKNIQYF.

The V call is TRBV6-1, the J call TRBJ2-3; 9 nucleotides line up with TRBD2. The CDR3 has 16 amino acids. After removal of 2 bases from V and 1 base from J, the junction contained 4 bases not matched to a gene. The germline V gene encodes CDR1 MNHNS and CDR2 SASEGT. The CDR3 reads CASSERVAGGTDTQYF. CDR3 sequence (DNA): TGTGCCAGCAGTGAACGCGTAGCGGGAGGCACAGATACGCAGTATTTT.

This chain links TRBV20-1 with TRBJ1-1; D is possibly TRBD1 (6 bases). The V end was cut by 6 bases, the J end by 1 base, with 18 bases between. CDR1 DFQATT and CDR2 SNEGSKA come from the germline V gene (reference sequence). This CDR3 region has 15 residues. The CDR3: CSANLPGHTNTEAFF. As DNA, the CDR3 is TGCAGTGCCAACTTACCGGGACACACGAACACTGAAGCTTTCTTT.

The rearrangement uses TRBV4-1 and TRBJ2-7, with 10 bases lining up with TRBD2. The CDR3 runs 17 residues. With V trimmed by 1 base and J by 0 bases, 6 bases remained unmatched. Germline V CDR1 and CDR2: MGHRA, YSYEKL. The CDR3 is CASSQGSGGTFSYEQYF. The CDR3 DNA sequence: TGCGCCAGCAGCCAAGGTAGCGGGGGGACTTTCTCCTACGAGCAGTACTTC.

V and J are TRBV27 and TRBJ1-5; D call uncertain. Germline CDR1 reads MNHEY; CDR2 reads SMNVEV (reference sequence). The CDR3 spans 17 residues. Deletions cut 6 bases from V and 7 bases from J, with 25 bases between. DNA of the CDR3: TGTGCCAGCAGCCAAACCCTCACGGCGGGTCGAGGCCAGCCCCAGCATTTT. Amino acids: CASSQTLTAGRGQPQHF.

This chain uses TRBV20-1 with TRBJ2-7, with D uncertain. Per the germline V gene, CDR1 is DFQATT and CDR2 is SNEGSKA (reference sequence). CDR3 length: 12 amino acids. V lost 2 bases, J lost 0 bases, and 5 bases lay in between. The CDR3 bases are TGCAGTGCTAGATGGGACTCCTACGAGCAGTACTTC. As protein: CSARWDSYEQYF.

This clonotype was seen a single time. The chain couples TRBV24-1 to TRBJ1-2; D call uncertain. The length of the CDR3 is 13 residues. V lost 4 bases and J 8 bases, leaving 13 bases between the germline ends. Looked up from germline, CDR1 is KGHDR and CDR2 is SFDVKD. CDR3 region: CATSDPAVGGYTF. The CDR3, as DNA: TGTGCCACCAGTGACCCCGCAGTGGGGGGCTACACCTTC.

This chain connects TRBV25-1 to TRBJ2-1; 12 bases match TRBD2. Germline-derived CDR1 and CDR2 are MGHDK and SYGVNS. The ends lost 1 base at V and 9 bases at J; junction bases unmatched: 16. This CDR3 spans 19 amino acids. The CDR3 sequence: CASSELGTSGPPVEGEQFF. The CDR3 region has the DNA TGTGCCAGCAGTGAATTGGGGACTAGCGGGCCCCCGGTCGAGGGTGAGCAGTTCTTC.

The rearrangement links TRBV5-4 to TRBJ2-3; D ambiguous. Trimming stripped 0 bases from V and 1 base from J, with 9 bases between. The CDR3 consists of 15 residues. Germline V gene lookup returns CDR1 SGHNT and CDR2 YYREEE (reference sequence). The DNA of the CDR3 is TGTGCCAGCAGCTTGGTCGCCCTAGGCACAGATACGCAGTATTTT. Its translation: CASSLVALGTDTQYF.

For this clonotype: This may arise from a read error, as a much more abundant clone is one base away. The V gene is TRBV7-2, the J gene TRBJ2-5, with D possibly TRBD1 on 6 matching bases. There are 14 residues in the CDR3. Germline V gene sequence: CDR1 SGHTA, CDR2 FQGNSA. The CDR3 here is CVSSVTGKIETQYF. The CDR3 DNA sequence: TGTGTCAGCAGCGTGACAGGCAAAATTGAGACCCAGTACTTC.

This clonotype occurred once. The chain joins TRBV15 to TRBJ2-1, with 15 bases aligning to TRBD2. The CDR3 is 17 residues long. V shed 5 bases and J 3 bases; nucleotides not matched to a gene: 5. Germline-derived CDR1 and CDR2 are LNHNV and YYDKDF (reference sequence). In DNA, the CDR3 is TGTGCCACCAGCGGAGGACTAGCGGGGGGGCTCTACAATGAGCAGTTCTTC. Protein: CATSGGLAGGLYNEQFF. Full variable domain (missing parts from reference TRBV15 and TRBJ2-1): DAMVIQNPRYQVTQFGKPVTLSCSQTLNHNVMYWYQQKSSQAPKLLFHYYDKDFNNEADTPDNFQSRRPNTSFCFLDIRSPGLGDTAMYLCATSGGLAGGLYNEQFFGPGTRLTVL.

Comment on this clonotype: One end of the junction fails to match germline, which may point to a read error. V and J are TRBV29-1 and TRBJ2-3, with 7 bases matching TRBD2. Germline assignment: CDR1 SQVTM and CDR2 ANQGSEA. This CDR3 comprises 13 residues. CDR3 in DNA: TGCAGCGTCGAAGCGGGGAACACAGATACGCAGTATTTT. Its translation is CSVEAGNTDTQYF.

V usage is TRBV4-1 and J usage is TRBJ2-1, with 7 bases that match TRBD2. Germline trimming cut 1 base from V and 2 bases from J; bases unmatched to any gene: 5. There are 16 residues in the CDR3. Germline V gene data show CDR1 as MGHRA and CDR2 as YSYEKL. DNA for the CDR3: TGCGCCAGCAGCCAAGGGGGGGGACTAACCTACAATGAGCAGTTCTTC. This sequence encodes CASSQGGGLTYNEQFF.

V and J are TRBV4-1 and TRBJ2-2, with 7 bases fitting TRBD2. CDR1 is MGHRA, CDR2 YSYEKL, per germline. The CDR3 is 17 residues long. The J segment lost 2 bases and the V segment lost 0 bases, leaving 6 bases of the junction unmatched. CDR3 protein: CASSQEGGTTNTGELFF. In DNA, the CDR3 is TGCGCCAGCAGCCAAGAGGGGGGGACTACAAACACCGGGGAGCTGTTTTTT.

This clonotype came up a few times. J is TRBJ2-1 and V is TRBV6-5, with a tentative D call TRBD2 (6 bases). Deletions cut 8 bases from V and 2 bases from J, with 7 bases between. Germline CDR1 and CDR2: MNHEY and SVGAGI. This CDR3 region has 12 residues. CDR3 coding DNA: TGTGCCAGCGCGGGACCCTACAATGAGCAGTTCTTC. It encodes CASAGPYNEQFF.

The chain links TRBV6-8 to TRBJ1-2, with a possible D match to TRBD1 (5 bases). The CDR3 covers 14 residues. With 6 bases removed from V and 3 bases from J, the gap between germline ends came to 14 bases. Germline V gene sequence: CDR1 MNHGY, CDR2 SAAAGT. The CDR3 region has the DNA TGTGCCAGCAGCTCCTCGGGACCCCACTATGGCTACACCTTC. Translating gives CASSSSGPHYGYTF.

The V call is TRBV7-6, the J call TRBJ1-1; no clear D. Trimming pared 3 bases from V and 0 bases from J, leaving 8 bases between. The CDR3 is 14 amino acids. The germline V gene encodes CDR1 SGHVS and CDR2 FNYEAQ. CDR3 sequence: CASSLVNMNTEAFF. DNA of the CDR3: TGTGCCAGCAGCTTGGTGAATATGAACACTGAAGCTTTCTTT.

Worth noting for this clonotype: At one end the junction does not follow the germline gene, possibly because of a read error. The CDR3 loop reads CASSLGSGGLNEQFF. The CDR3 DNA sequence: TGTGCTAGCAGCTTAGGGAGCGGGGGCCTGAATGAGCAGTTCTTC. The chain employs TRBV7-7 and TRBJ2-1, with TRBD2 matching over 8 bases. CDR3 length equals 15 residues. The germline V gene has CDR1 SSHAT and CDR2 FNYEAQ (reference sequence).

This clonotype was detected many times. This chain connects TRBV6-1 to TRBJ1-2; maybe TRBD1 (6 bases). The germline V gene has CDR1 MNHNS and CDR2 SASEGT. The CDR3 totals 17 residues. The V gene lost 7 bases and the J gene lost 1 base, with 22 bases spanning the gap. The CDR3 reads CASTLLHPGHYNYGYTF. The DNA of the CDR3 is TGTGCCAGCACCCTCCTTCATCCGGGACACTATAACTATGGCTACACCTTC.